This TCR beta chain was identified during a study of cytomegalovirus exposure and HLA in healthy donors. Study-wide results and limits: Most TCR sequences were rare, but some public TCRs occurred in many donors. Subsequent analysis of the 120 or so validation repertoires found a tendency for first-cohort TCR clusters to co-occur.

Comments on this clone: Antigen: not known.

The J segment lost 4 bases and the V segment lost 5 bases, leaving 6 bases of the junction unmatched. CDR3 length: 14 amino acids. Looked up from germline, CDR1 is PRHDT and CDR2 is FYEKMQ (reference sequence). An approximately 120-subject validation cohort, separate from the approximately 720-subject first cohort, supplied the donors. Data came from immunoSEQ multiplex PCR; TCRdb stores just in-frame clones and leaves some out. Of 150,000 to 200,000 clones in the sample, roughly 91% were seen once. The V and J genes are TRBV13 and TRBJ2-7; the match to TRBD2 covers 9 bases. The material sequenced was PBMCs. The clonotype comes from a young man in good health and CMV-seropositive. The CDR3 region has the DNA TGTGCCAGCAGCAGACTAGCGGAAACATACGAGCAGTACTTC. Translating gives CASSRLAETYEQYF.